Below, 17 T cell receptor beta chains from the same sample are listed, as sequenced in a study of cytomegalovirus exposure and HLA in healthy donors. Vbeta (60) and Jbeta (13) primers were used in the PCR. The method was immunoSEQ multiplex PCR; TCRdb's version includes in-frame clones alone and lacks a portion of them. This sample has some 90,000 clones, with about 78% found just once. The source material was PBMCs. The receptors were sampled from a woman between 40 and 50 years old in good health and CMV-seronegative.

The rearrangement joins TRBV7-8 to TRBJ2-5, with 9 bases fitting TRBD1. From germline, CDR1 is SGHVS and CDR2 FQNEAQ. This CDR3 region has 15 residues. J gave up 6 bases and V 5 bases, and 10 bases lay outside the gene matches. The CDR3 region has the DNA TGTGCCAGCAGCGTTAGGGACAGGGCGGTACAGACCCAGTACTTC. It codes for CASSVRDRAVQTQYF.

The chain couples TRBV7-2 to TRBJ1-5, with D possibly matching TRBD1 (6 bases). The CDR3 covers 14 residues. Trimming left V 3 bases short and J 6 bases short, with 12 bases between. Looked up from germline, CDR1 is SGHTA and CDR2 is FQGNSA. DNA of the CDR3: TGTGCCAGCAGCTTCAGGGGTCGGAGTCAGCCCCAGCATTTT. Translating it yields CASSFRGRSQPQHF.

The chain employs TRBV28 and TRBJ2-1; TRBD1 agrees at 7 bases. Germline CDR1 MDHEN, CDR2 SYDVKM. V was clipped by 4 bases and J by 9 bases; unmatched bases: 3. The length of the CDR3 is 12 residues. CDR3 sequence reads: CASSSRTGEQFF. Written as DNA, the CDR3 is TGTGCCAGCAGTTCTAGGACAGGTGAGCAGTTCTTC.

The rearrangement uses TRBV6-1 and TRBJ2-5; TRBD2 matches at 9 bases. Trimming at V came to 2 bases and at J to 4 bases, leaving 11 bases not matched to a gene. Germline lookup yields CDR1 MNHNS and CDR2 SASEGT. This CDR3 region has 17 residues. CDR3 nucleotides: TGTGCCAGCAGTGAAAGCTTGGGCGGGAGGGCCGGAGAGACCCAGTACTTC. It translates to CASSESLGGRAGETQYF.

The rearrangement uses TRBV27 and TRBJ1-5; 12 nucleotides align to TRBD1. Germline V CDR1 and CDR2: MNHEY, SMNVEV (reference sequence). This CDR3 contains 18 residues. The trim removed 2 bases at V and 7 bases at J, leaving 12 bases unmatched. The CDR3 sequence is CASSLNDPGQGAGQPQHF. The CDR3 coding sequence is TGTGCCAGCAGTTTAAATGACCCGGGACAGGGGGCTGGACAGCCCCAGCATTTT.

The rearrangement uses TRBV6-5 and TRBJ2-1; D call uncertain. The V end lost 2 bases, the J end lost 4 bases, and 15 bases lay between the germline ends. This CDR3 contains 16 residues. CDR1 and CDR2 (germline): MNHEY, SVGAGI. The chain's CDR3 is CASSYVGSKTYNEQFF. CDR3 bases: TGTGCCAGCAGTTACGTGGGTTCGAAGACTTACAATGAGCAGTTCTTC.

The table lists this clone with a few counts. This sequence joins TRBV19 and TRBJ2-5; 13 bases match TRBD2. The CDR3 length is 15 residues. V was clipped by 5 bases and J by 5 bases; unmatched bases: 5. The germline CDR1 and CDR2 sequences are LNHDA and SQIVND (reference sequence). The CDR3 DNA reads as TGTGCCAGTAGTTCACGGACTAGCGGGAGTGAGACCCAGTACTTC. It specifies CASSSRTSGSETQYF. Full variable domain (rest looked up from reference TRBV19 and TRBJ2-5): DGGITQSPKYLFRKEGQNVTLSCEQNLNHDAMYWYRQDPGQGLRLIYYSQIVNDFQKGDIAEGYSVSREKKESFPLTVTSAQKNPTAFYLCASSSRTSGSETQYFGPGTRLLVL.

The V gene is TRBV27, the J gene TRBJ2-1, with TRBD1 as a possible D gene (6 bases). Trimming removed 5 bases at V and 3 bases at J, with 14 bases between. CDR3 length: 15 amino acids. Germline-derived CDR1 and CDR2 are MNHEY and SMNVEV (reference sequence). DNA for the CDR3: TGTGCCAGCAGTCCGGACAGAGGAGGCTACAATGAGCAGTTCTTC. Protein product: CASSPDRGGYNEQFF.

The rearrangement uses TRBV6-6 and TRBJ1-6, with 8 nucleotides matching TRBD1. The germline V gene has CDR1 MNHNY and CDR2 SVGAGI (reference sequence). This CDR3 spans 14 amino acids. V was clipped by 6 bases and J by 9 bases; unmatched bases: 7. The CDR3 spells CASSWTGRSSPLHF. Written as DNA, the CDR3 is TGTGCCAGCAGCTGGACAGGGAGGTCTTCACCCCTCCACTTT.

The rearrangement links TRBV5-1 to TRBJ1-1; no clear D. Germline CDR1 reads SGHRS; CDR2 reads YFSETQ. The length of the CDR3 is 14 residues. With 6 bases removed from V and 1 base from J, the gap between germline ends came to 13 bases. CDR3 protein: CASTRSRENTEAFF. The CDR3 nucleotides are TGCGCCAGCACCCGATCGAGGGAGAACACTGAAGCTTTCTTT.

This clone was seen just once. V gene TRBV19 combines with J gene TRBJ1-5, with D possibly matching TRBD1 (5 bases). Germline V gives CDR1 LNHDA, CDR2 SQIVND (reference sequence). V was cut by 5 bases and J by 2 bases, with 16 bases left in between. There are 16 residues in the CDR3. The CDR3 reads CASSGRVGAGNQPQHF. For the CDR3, the DNA is TGTGCCAGTAGTGGCCGGGTAGGGGCAGGCAATCAGCCCCAGCATTTT.

The chain combines TRBV6-5 with TRBJ2-7, with D unclear. This CDR3 contains 11 residues. Per germline, CDR1 MNHEY and CDR2 SVGAGI. V was clipped by 3 bases and J by 3 bases, with 3 bases between them. The CDR3 DNA reads as TGTGCCAGCAGTTATCTCTACGAGCAGTACTTC. This translates into CASSYLYEQYF.

The genes are TRBV30 and TRBJ2-1; tentative D call: TRBD2 (6 bases). CDR1 GTSNPN and CDR2 SVGIG come from the germline V gene (reference sequence). The CDR3 is 15 residues long. Trimming took off 1 base at V and 8 bases at J, with 18 bases between the two ends. Here the CDR3 reads CAWSANRGGSDEQFF. DNA for the CDR3: TGTGCCTGGAGTGCCAACCGGGGAGGCTCGGATGAGCAGTTCTTC.

The chain recombines TRBV2 with TRBJ2-7; 12 positions match TRBD2. The CDR3 contains 17 residues. V shed 6 bases and J 5 bases; nucleotides not matched to a gene: 14. CDR1 and CDR2 from the germline V gene are SNHLY and FYNNEI. CDR3 amino acids: CASRGASGRASFDEQYF. The CDR3 DNA reads as TGTGCCAGCAGGGGGGCTAGCGGGAGGGCATCGTTCGACGAGCAGTACTTC.

V usage is TRBV2 and J usage is TRBJ1-5, with D maybe TRBD1 (5 bases). The CDR3 is 16 residues long. Trimming stripped 4 bases from V and 5 bases from J, with 18 bases between. Germline values: CDR1 SNHLY, CDR2 FYNNEI. CDR3 amino acids: CASSGIQARRDQPQHF. In nucleotides, the CDR3 is TGTGCCAGCAGTGGAATACAGGCCCGCCGGGATCAGCCCCAGCATTTT.

About this clone itself: This same CDR3 is encoded by further DNA sequences in the sample. The gene calls are TRBV15 and TRBJ1-4; 9 bases are a match to TRBD1. Germline CDR1 reads LNHNV; CDR2 reads YYDKDF (reference sequence). J was trimmed by 4 bases and V by 3 bases; bases with no gene match: 0. This CDR3 is built from 14 residues. The CDR3 loop reads CATSRDRGNEKLFF. The CDR3 DNA is TGTGCCACCAGCAGGGACAGGGGTAATGAAAAACTGTTTTTT.

The genes are TRBV7-6 and TRBJ1-3; tentative D call: TRBD1 (6 bases). V dropped 2 bases and J dropped 2 bases, with 16 bases sitting between them. The CDR3 totals 17 residues. The germline V gene has CDR1 SGHVS and CDR2 FNYEAQ. The CDR3 sequence: CASSLREGGHPGNTIYF. The CDR3 region has the DNA TGTGCCAGCAGCTTACGGGAGGGGGGGCACCCTGGAAACACCATATATTTT.